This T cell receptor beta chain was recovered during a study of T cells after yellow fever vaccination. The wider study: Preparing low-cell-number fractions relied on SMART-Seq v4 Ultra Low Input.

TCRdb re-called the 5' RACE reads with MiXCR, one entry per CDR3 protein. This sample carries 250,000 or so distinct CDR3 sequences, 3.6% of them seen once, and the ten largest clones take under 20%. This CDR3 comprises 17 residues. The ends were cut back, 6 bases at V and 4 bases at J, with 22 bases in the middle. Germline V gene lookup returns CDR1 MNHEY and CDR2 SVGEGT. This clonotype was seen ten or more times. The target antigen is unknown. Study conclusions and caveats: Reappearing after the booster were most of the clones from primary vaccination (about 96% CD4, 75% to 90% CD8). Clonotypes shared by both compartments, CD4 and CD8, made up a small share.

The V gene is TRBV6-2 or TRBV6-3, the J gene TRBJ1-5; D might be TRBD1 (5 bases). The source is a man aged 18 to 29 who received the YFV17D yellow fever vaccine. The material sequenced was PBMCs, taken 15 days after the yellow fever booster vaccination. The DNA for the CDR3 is TGTGCCAGCAGCCACCCCGGGCGGGGGATGTCGAATCAGCCCCAGCATTTT. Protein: CASSHPGRGMSNQPQHF.